This TCR beta chain was obtained from a study of T cells after somatic rescue of genetic block. The repertoire was sequenced with immunoSEQ multiplex PCR; TCRdb's copy has only in-frame clones and lacks some. This table has about 120,000 clones, about nine tenths appearing once. The material sequenced was peripheral blood mononuclear cells (PBMCs). This clonotype was obtained from a woman aged 18-29 years.

This CDR3 is CASSLATVTDTQYF. CDR3 DNA: TGTGCCAGCAGCTTAGCGACCGTCACAGATACGCAGTATTTT. V usage is TRBV7-3 and J usage is TRBJ2-3; D is unresolved. The germline V gene encodes CDR1 SGHTA and CDR2 FQGTGA. Trimming took off 2 bases at V and 2 bases at J, with 8 bases between the two ends. The CDR3 is made up of 14 amino acids.